This TCR beta chain stems from a study of CXCR3-negative and CXCR3-positive naive CD8 T cells. Points from the study as a whole: Surface CD5 looked about the same in the naive subsets, so the authors worked out TCR strength from TRB CDR3 properties. Cryopreserved PBMCs had partly decreased CXCR3 expression; fresh PBMCs were used in most assays. Greater hydrophobicity was found in TRB CDR3s of CXCR3-positive naive cells than of CXCR3-negative naive cells. Diversity in memory CD8+ cells fell much lower than the comparably high levels seen in both naive subsets. Comparison of naive CXCR3-negative and CXCR3-positive cells revealed similar TRBV-TRBJ usage, while memory cells differed.

Note on this clonotype: Antigen: not known.

Germline V gives CDR1 SEHNR, CDR2 FQNEAQ (reference sequence). The CDR3 runs 14 residues. The libraries of TRB cDNA were constructed through 5' RACE using UMI labels. From its re-call of the 5' RACE reads, TCRdb lists each CDR3 protein once, without DNA. This table lists tens of thousands of distinct CDR3 sequences. The chain recombines TRBV7-9 with TRBJ1-1; the TCRdb call, TRBD1, lacks DNA for checking. The material sequenced was naive CXCR3+ CD8+ T cells from blood. Subset reported: CD45RO-CCR7+CD27+CD95- naive CD8+ T cells expressing CXCR3 (TNR3+). The TCR sequence derives from a human donor in good health. Some clones in this sample may be carry-over from other donors' samples. CDR3 region: CASSFRDRISEAFF.